This TCR beta chain was captured by sequencing in a study of T cells after yellow fever vaccination. TCRdb reanalysed the 5' RACE reads using MiXCR and keeps one entry per CDR3 protein. The data contain about 300,000 distinct CDR3 sequences, under 9% of them seen just once; the ten biggest clones take up around 3.3%. The CDR3 sequence is 13 residues long. Germline values: CDR1 GTSNPN, CDR2 SVGIG (reference sequence). The J segment lost 7 bases and the V segment lost 2 bases, leaving 2 bases of the junction unmatched. This chain uses TRBV30 with TRBJ1-6, with 7 bases matching TRBD1. The receptor was derived from a man younger than 35 who received the YFV17D yellow fever vaccine. The sequencing used CD4+ T cells sorted from PBMCs, collected 5 days after the yellow fever booster vaccination. The DNA of the CDR3 is TGTGCCTGGAGTCCAGGGGGGAATTCACCCCTCCACTTT. It encodes CAWSPGGNSPLHF.